The 12 T cell receptor beta chains listed next were all sequenced from one sample in a study of graft-versus-host responses after intestinal transplantation. TCRdb's copy holds only in-frame clones and misses some; the assay was immunoSEQ multiplex PCR. The sample holds over 65,000 clones, around 90% seen once. Antigens for these TCRs are unknown. The sequencing used unstimulated CD8+ T cells sorted from spleen or lymph node cells, collected before transplant. The source is a human donor who was the organ donor for an intestinal transplant.

This sequence joins TRBV7-3 and TRBJ2-3; D may be TRBD1 or TRBD2 (5 bases each). The CDR3 runs 16 residues. The germline V gene has CDR1 SGHTA and CDR2 FQGTGA. V shed 5 bases and J shed 4 bases, with 19 bases lying between them. The CDR3 spells CASSPESRRGADTQYF. The CDR3 DNA follows: TGTGCCAGCAGCCCCGAATCTAGAAGAGGGGCAGATACGCAGTATTTT.

This chain joins TRBV6-1 and TRBJ1-1, with D unresolved. Trimming left V 8 bases short and J 1 base short, with 11 bases between. There are 13 residues in the CDR3. Germline values: CDR1 MNHNS, CDR2 SASEGT. CDR3 in amino acids: CASSVRPNTEAFF. CDR3 coding DNA: TGTGCCAGCTCCGTCAGACCGAACACTGAAGCTTTCTTT.

The V call is TRBV6-5, the J call TRBJ2-7; the D call may be TRBD1 or TRBD2 (5 bases each). V lost 2 bases, J lost 6 bases, and 11 bases lay in between. This CDR3 is built from 13 residues. The V gene's germline CDR1 is MNHEY and CDR2 SVGAGI. The CDR3 loop is CASSYGAGSEQYF. In nucleotides, the CDR3 is TGTGCCAGCAGTTACGGGGCAGGGAGCGAGCAGTACTTC.

V and J are TRBV4-1 and TRBJ2-1, with D perhaps TRBD1 (5 bases). V was shortened by 0 bases and J by 10 bases, with 10 bases between the two germline ends. This CDR3 spans 13 amino acids. Germline V gene data show CDR1 as MGHRA and CDR2 as YSYEKL. CDR3 nucleotide sequence: TGCGCCAGCAGCCAAGAAGGGGTTAGGGAGCAGTTCTTC. Amino acid sequence: CASSQEGVREQFF.

Only one count was recorded for this clone. The J gene is TRBJ1-1, the V gene TRBV30, with TRBD1 identical over 8 bases. V shed 0 bases, J shed 6 bases, and the junction held 9 bases outside the gene matches. Per the germline V gene, CDR1 is GTSNPN and CDR2 is SVGIG (reference sequence). This CDR3 contains 15 residues. The CDR3, as DNA: TGTGCCTGGAGTGTAGAAACAGGGGGGTTGCCTGAAGCTTTCTTT. This sequence encodes CAWSVETGGLPEAFF.

The J gene is TRBJ1-5, the V gene TRBV19; D may be TRBD1 (5 bases). Deletions cut 3 bases from V and 2 bases from J, with 11 bases between. Germline V lookup: CDR1 LNHDA, CDR2 SQIVND (reference sequence). The CDR3 contains 15 residues. The CDR3: CASSIRASGNQPQHF. The DNA of the CDR3 is TGTGCCAGTAGTATCAGGGCGTCGGGCAATCAGCCCCAGCATTTT. The whole variable domain, filled in from reference TRBV19 and TRBJ1-5, reads DGGITQSPKYLFRKEGQNVTLSCEQNLNHDAMYWYRQDPGQGLRLIYYSQIVNDFQKGDIAEGYSVSREKKESFPLTVTSAQKNPTAFYLCASSIRASGNQPQHFGDGTRLSIL.

This rearrangement joins TRBV5-6 to TRBJ2-1, with D perhaps matching TRBD1 (6 bases). V was trimmed by 4 bases and J by 3 bases, leaving 14 bases between them. The germline gives CDR1 SGHDT, CDR2 YYEEEE. The CDR3 loop spans 15 amino acids. Written as DNA, the CDR3 is TGTGCCAGCAGCCTAAAGGGGGTCGGCTACAATGAGCAGTTCTTC. Protein product: CASSLKGVGYNEQFF.

V and J are TRBV4-1 and TRBJ2-1; 11 bases map to TRBD2. The V gene end was trimmed by 0 bases and the J gene end by 0 bases; junction bases not matched to a gene: 7. CDR1 is MGHRA, CDR2 YSYEKL, per germline. There are 19 residues in the CDR3. CDR3 sequence reads: CASSQEGLAGGRSYNEQFF. CDR3 DNA: TGCGCCAGCAGCCAAGAAGGATTAGCGGGGGGGCGCTCCTACAATGAGCAGTTCTTC.

The chain is built from TRBV9 and TRBJ1-4; D is unresolved. The V gene lost 0 bases and the J gene lost 6 bases, with 9 bases spanning the gap. The V gene's germline CDR1 is SGDLS and CDR2 YYNGEE. The CDR3 has 14 residues. CDR3 sequence: CASSVGYKDEKLFF. In nucleotides, the CDR3 is TGTGCCAGCAGCGTAGGGTACAAGGATGAAAAACTGTTTTTT. Full variable domain (remainder filled in from reference TRBV9 and TRBJ1-4): DSGVTQTPKHLITATGQRVTLRCSPRSGDLSVYWYQQSLDQGLQFLIQYYNGEERAKGNILERFSAQQFPDLHSELNLSSLELGDSALYFCASSVGYKDEKLFFGSGTQLSVL.

This rearrangement joins TRBV6-6 to TRBJ2-7; perhaps TRBD1 as D (5 bases). Germline assignment: CDR1 MNHNY and CDR2 SVGAGI (reference sequence). The germline V and J ends were trimmed by 8 bases and 2 bases, with 10 bases remaining between them. There are 12 residues in the CDR3. CDR3 region: CASGDSAYEQYF. CDR3 DNA sequence: TGTGCCAGCGGTGACAGTGCCTACGAGCAGTACTTC.

The CDR3 bases are TGTGCCACCAACCCGGGACTAGTGACAGATACGCAGTATTTT. It translates to CATNPGLVTDTQYF. The gene calls are TRBV15 and TRBJ2-3; 8 positions match TRBD2. The germline CDR1 and CDR2 sequences are LNHNV and YYDKDF (reference sequence). Trimming took 7 bases from V and 3 from J; bases not matched to a gene: 6. This CDR3 has 14 residues.

The chain has TRBV27 and TRBJ1-1; TRBD1 might be the D (5 bases). The CDR3 extends over 14 amino acids. The V end lost 3 bases, the J end lost 0 bases, and 8 bases lay between the germline ends. CDR1 and CDR2 (germline): MNHEY, SMNVEV (reference sequence). CDR3: CASSFVDMNTEAFF. DNA of the CDR3: TGTGCCAGCAGTTTTGTGGACATGAACACTGAAGCTTTCTTT.